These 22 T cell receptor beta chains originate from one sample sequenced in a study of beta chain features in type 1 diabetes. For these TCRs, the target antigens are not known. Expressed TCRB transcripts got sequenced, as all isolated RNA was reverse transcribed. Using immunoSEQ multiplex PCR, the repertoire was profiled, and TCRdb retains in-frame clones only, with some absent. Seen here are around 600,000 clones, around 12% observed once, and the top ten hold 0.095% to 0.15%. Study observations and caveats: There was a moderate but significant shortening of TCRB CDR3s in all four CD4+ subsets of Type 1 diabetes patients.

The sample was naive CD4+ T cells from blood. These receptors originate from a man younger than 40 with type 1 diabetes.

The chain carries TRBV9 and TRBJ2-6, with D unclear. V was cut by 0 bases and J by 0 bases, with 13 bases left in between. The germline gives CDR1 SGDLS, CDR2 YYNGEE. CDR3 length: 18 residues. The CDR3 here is CASSVGGRADSGANVLTF. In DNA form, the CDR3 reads TGTGCCAGCAGCGTAGGAGGAAGGGCGGACTCTGGGGCCAACGTCCTGACTTTC.

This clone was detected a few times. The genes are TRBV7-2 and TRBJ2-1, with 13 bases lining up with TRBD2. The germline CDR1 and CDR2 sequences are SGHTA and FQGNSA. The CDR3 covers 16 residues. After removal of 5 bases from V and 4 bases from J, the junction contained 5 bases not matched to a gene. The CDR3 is CASSRRTSGSYNEQFF. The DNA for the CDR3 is TGTGCCAGCAGCCGCCGGACTAGCGGGAGTTACAATGAGCAGTTCTTC. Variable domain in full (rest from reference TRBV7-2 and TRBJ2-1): GAGVSQSPSNKVTEKGKDVELRCDPISGHTALYWYRQSLGQGLEFLIYFQGNSAPDKSGLPSDRFSAERTGGSVSTLTIQRTQQEDSAVYLCASSRRTSGSYNEQFFGPGTRLTVL.

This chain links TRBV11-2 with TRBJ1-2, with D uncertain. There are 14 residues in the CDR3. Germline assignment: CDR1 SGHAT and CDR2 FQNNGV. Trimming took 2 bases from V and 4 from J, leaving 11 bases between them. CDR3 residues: CASSLSPQAYGYTF. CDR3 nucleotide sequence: TGTGCCAGCAGCTTAAGTCCCCAAGCCTATGGCTACACCTTC.

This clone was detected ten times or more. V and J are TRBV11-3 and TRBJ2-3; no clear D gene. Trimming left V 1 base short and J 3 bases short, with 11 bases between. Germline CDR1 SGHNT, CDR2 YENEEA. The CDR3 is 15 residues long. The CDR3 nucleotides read TGTGCCAGCAGCTTAGGGCTCTGGGTGACAGATACGCAGTATTTT. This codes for CASSLGLWVTDTQYF.

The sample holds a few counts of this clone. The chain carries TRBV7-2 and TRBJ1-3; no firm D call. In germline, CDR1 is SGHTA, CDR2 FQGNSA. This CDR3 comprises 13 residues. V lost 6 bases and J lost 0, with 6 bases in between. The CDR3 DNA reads TGTGCCAGCAGTCAGAGCTCTGGAAACACCATATATTTT. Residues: CASSQSSGNTIYF.

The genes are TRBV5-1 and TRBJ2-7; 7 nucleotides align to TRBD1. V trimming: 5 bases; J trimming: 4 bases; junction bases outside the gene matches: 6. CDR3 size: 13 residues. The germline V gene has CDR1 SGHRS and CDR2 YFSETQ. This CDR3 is CASRRQGVYEQYF. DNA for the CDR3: TGCGCCAGCAGACGACAGGGAGTATACGAGCAGTACTTC.

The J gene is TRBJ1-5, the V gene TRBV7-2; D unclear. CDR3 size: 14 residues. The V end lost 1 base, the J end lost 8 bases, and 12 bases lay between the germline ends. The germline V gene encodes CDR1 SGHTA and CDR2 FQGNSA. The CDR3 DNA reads TGTGCCAGCAGCTTAGAACGGGGAGCGGAGCCCCAGCATTTT. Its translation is CASSLERGAEPQHF.

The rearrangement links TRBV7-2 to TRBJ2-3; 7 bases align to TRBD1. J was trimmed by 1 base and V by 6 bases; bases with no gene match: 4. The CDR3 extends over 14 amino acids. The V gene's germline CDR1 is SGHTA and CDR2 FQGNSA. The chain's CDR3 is CASRNRGGTDTQYF. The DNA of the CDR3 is TGTGCCAGCAGAAACAGGGGAGGCACAGATACGCAGTATTTT.

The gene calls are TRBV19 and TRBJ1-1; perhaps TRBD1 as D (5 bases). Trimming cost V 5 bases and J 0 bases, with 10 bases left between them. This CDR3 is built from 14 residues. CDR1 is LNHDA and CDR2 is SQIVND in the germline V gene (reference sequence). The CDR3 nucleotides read TGTGCCAGTAGTCGGGGACGGTTGAACACTGAAGCTTTCTTT. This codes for CASSRGRLNTEAFF.

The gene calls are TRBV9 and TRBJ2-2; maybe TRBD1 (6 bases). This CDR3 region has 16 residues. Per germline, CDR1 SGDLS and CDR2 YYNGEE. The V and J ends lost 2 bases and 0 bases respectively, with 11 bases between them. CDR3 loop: CASSVGHRANTGELFF. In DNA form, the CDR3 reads TGTGCCAGCAGCGTGGGTCACAGGGCGAACACCGGGGAGCTGTTTTTT.

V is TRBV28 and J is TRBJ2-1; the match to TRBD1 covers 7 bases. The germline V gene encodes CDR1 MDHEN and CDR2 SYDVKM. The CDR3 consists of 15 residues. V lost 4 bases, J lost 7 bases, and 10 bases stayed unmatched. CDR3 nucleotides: TGTGCCAGCAGTTCTCAACCCGGGACAGTTAATGAGCAGTTCTTC. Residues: CASSSQPGTVNEQFF.

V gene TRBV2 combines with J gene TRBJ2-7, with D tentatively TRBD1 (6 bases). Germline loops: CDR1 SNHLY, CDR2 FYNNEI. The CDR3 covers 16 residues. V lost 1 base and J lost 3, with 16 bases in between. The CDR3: CASSEVLDRNLYEQYF. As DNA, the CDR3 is TGTGCCAGCAGTGAAGTCCTCGACAGGAATCTCTACGAGCAGTACTTC.

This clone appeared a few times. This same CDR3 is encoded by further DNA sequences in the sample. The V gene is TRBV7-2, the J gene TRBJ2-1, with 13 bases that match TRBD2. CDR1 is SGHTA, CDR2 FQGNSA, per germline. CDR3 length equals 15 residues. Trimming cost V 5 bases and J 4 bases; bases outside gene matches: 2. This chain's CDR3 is CASSLLAGGYNEQFF. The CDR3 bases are TGTGCCAGCAGCCTACTAGCGGGGGGGTACAATGAGCAGTTCTTC.

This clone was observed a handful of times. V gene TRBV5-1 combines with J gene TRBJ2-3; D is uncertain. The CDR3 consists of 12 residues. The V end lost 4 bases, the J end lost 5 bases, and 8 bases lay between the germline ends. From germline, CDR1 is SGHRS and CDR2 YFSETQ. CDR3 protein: CASSHEKDTQYF. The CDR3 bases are TGCGCCAGCAGCCACGAGAAAGATACGCAGTATTTT.

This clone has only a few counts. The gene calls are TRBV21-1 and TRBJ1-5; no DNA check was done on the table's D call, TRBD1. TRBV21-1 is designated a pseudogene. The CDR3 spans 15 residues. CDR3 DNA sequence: TGTGCCAGCAGCAAAGTTGGGCAGGAAGATCAGCCCCAGCATTTT. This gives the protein CASSKVGQEDQPQHF.

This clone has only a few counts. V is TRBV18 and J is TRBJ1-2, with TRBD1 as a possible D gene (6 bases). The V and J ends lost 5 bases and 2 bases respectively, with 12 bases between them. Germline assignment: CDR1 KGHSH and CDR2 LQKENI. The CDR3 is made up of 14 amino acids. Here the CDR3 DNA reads TGTGCCAGCTCAAAGGGGGAGATGAACTATGGCTACACCTTC. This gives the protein CASSKGEMNYGYTF.

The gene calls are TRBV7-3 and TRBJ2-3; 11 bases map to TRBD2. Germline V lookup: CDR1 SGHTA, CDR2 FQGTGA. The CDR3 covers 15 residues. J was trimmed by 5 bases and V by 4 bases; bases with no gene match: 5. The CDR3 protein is CASSSSSGGQDTQYF. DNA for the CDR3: TGTGCCAGCAGCTCATCTAGCGGGGGGCAAGATACGCAGTATTTT.

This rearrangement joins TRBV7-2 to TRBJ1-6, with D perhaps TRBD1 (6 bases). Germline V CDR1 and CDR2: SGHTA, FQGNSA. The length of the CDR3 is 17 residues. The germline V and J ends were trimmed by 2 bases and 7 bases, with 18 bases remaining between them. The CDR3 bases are TGTGCCAGCAGCTTACTAGCGGCTGGACAGACAAATTCACCCCTCCACTTT. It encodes CASSLLAAGQTNSPLHF. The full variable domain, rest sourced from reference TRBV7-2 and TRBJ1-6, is GAGVSQSPSNKVTEKGKDVELRCDPISGHTALYWYRQSLGQGLEFLIYFQGNSAPDKSGLPSDRFSAERTGGSVSTLTIQRTQQEDSAVYLCASSLLAAGQTNSPLHFGNGTRLTVT.

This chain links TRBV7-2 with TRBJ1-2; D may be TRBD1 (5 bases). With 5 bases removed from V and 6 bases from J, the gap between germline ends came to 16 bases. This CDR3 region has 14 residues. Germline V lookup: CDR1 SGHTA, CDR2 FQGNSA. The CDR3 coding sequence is TGTGCCAGCAGCGAACCACAGGAAAGGCATGGCTACACCTTC. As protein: CASSEPQERHGYTF.

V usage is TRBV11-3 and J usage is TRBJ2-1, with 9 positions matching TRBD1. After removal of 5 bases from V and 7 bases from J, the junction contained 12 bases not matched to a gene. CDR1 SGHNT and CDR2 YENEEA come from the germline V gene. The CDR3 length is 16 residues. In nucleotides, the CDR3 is TGTGCCAGCAGCCTCCCCTCCGGGACAGGGAGGAATGAGCAGTTCTTC. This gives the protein CASSLPSGTGRNEQFF.

The CDR3 DNA is TGTGCCAGCAGCGGAGAATATGGCTACACCTTC. It yields the protein CASSGEYGYTF. The chain is built from TRBV2 and TRBJ1-2, with D unclear. This CDR3 has 11 amino acids. Trimming left V 6 bases short and J 5 bases short, with 7 bases between. Germline CDR1 and CDR2: SNHLY and FYNNEI.

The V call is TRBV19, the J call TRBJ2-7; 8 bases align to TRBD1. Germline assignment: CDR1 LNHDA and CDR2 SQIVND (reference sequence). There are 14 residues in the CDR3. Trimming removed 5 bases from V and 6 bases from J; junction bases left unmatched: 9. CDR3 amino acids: CASSPQTGETEQYF. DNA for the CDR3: TGTGCCAGTAGTCCTCAGACAGGGGAGACCGAGCAGTACTTC.